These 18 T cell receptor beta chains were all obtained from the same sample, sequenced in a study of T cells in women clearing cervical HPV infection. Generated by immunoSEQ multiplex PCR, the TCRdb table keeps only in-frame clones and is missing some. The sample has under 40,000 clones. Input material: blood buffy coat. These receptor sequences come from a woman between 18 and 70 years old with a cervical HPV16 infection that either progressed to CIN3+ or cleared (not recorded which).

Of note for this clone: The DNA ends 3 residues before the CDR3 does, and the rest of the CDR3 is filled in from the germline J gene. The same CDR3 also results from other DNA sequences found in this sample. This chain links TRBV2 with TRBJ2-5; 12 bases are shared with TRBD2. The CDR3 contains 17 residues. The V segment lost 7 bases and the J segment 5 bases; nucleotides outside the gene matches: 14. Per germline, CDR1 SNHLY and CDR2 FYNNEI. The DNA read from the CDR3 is TGTGCCAGCAACCAGCTAGCGGGGGGGCCGATTTTGGAGACC. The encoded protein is CASNQLAGGPILET. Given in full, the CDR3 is CASNQLAGGPILETQYF.

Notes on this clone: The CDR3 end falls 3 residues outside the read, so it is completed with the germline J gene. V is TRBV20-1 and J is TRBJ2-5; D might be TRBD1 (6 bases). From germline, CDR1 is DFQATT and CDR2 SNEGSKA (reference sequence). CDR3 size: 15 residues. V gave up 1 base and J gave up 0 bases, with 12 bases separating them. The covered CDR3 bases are TGCAGTGCTAGAGTCAGGGGCCGGAACCAAGAGACC. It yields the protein CSARVRGRNQET. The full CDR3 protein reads CSARVRGRNQETQYF.

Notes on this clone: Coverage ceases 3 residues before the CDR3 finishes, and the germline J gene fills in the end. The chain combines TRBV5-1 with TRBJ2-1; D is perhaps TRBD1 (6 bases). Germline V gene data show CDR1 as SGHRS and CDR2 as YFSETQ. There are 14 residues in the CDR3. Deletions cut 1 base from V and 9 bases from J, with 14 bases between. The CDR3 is CASSLKTGQSEQFF. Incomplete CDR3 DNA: TGCGCCAGCAGCTTGAAGACAGGCCAGAGTGAG.

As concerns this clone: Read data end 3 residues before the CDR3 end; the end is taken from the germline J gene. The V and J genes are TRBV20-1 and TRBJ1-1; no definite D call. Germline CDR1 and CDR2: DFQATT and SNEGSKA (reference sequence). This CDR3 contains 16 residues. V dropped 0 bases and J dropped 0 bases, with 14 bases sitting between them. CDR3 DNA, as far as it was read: TGCAGTGCTAGAGATTTGGCAGTACAGATGAACACTGAA. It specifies CSARDLAVQMNTE. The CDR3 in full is CSARDLAVQMNTEAFF.

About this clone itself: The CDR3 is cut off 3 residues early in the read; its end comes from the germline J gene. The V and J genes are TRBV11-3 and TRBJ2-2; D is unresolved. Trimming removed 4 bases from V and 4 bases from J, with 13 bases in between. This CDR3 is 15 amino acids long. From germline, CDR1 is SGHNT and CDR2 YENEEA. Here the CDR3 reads CASSSQKQGTGELFF. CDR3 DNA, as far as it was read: TGTGCCAGCAGCTCTCAAAAACAAGGCACCGGGGAG. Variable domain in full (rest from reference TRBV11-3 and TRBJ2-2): EAGVVQSPRYKIIEKKQPVAFWCNPISGHNTLYWYLQNLGQGPELLIRYENEEAVDDSQLPKDRFSAERLKGVDSTLKIQPAELGDSAVYLCASSSQKQGTGELFFGEGSRLTVL.

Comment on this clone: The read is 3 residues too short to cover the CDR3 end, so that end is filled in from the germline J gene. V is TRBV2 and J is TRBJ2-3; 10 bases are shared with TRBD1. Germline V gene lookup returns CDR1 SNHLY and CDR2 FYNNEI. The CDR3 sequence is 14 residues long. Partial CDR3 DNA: TGTGCCAGCAGTAAGACAGGGGGCGGGGAGACG. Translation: CASSKTGGGET. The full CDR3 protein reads CASSKTGGGETQYF.

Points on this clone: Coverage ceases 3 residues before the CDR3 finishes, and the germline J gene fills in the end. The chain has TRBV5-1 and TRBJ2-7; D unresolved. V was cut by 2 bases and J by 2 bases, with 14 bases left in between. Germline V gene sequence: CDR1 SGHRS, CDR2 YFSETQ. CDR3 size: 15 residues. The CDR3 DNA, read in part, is TGCGCCAGCAGCTTCCTCGAGACTCATCCCTACGAG. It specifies CASSFLETHPYE. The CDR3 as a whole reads CASSFLETHPYEQYF.

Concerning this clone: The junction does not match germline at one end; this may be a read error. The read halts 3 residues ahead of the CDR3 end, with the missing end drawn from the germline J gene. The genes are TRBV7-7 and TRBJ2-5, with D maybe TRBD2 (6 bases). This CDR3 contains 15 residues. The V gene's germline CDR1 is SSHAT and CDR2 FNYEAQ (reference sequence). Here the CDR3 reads CASSPSAGNQETQYF. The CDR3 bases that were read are TGTGCTAGCAGCCCGTCTGCGGGGAACCAAGAGACC.

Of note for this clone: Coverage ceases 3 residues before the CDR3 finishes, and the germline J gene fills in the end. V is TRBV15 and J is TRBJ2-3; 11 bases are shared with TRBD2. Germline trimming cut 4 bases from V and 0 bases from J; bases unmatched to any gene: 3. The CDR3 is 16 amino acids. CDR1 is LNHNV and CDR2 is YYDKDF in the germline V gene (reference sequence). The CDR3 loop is CATSKRLAGSTDTQYF. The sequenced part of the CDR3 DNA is TGTGCCACCAGCAAGAGACTAGCGGGGAGCACAGATACG.

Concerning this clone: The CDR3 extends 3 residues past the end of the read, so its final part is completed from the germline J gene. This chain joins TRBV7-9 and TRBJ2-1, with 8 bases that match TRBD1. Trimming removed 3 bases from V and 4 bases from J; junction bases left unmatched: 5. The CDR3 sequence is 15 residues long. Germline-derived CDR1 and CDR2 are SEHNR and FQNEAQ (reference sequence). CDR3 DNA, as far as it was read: TGTGCCAGCAGCTTCCAGGGGGCTATGTACAATGAG. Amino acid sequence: CASSFQGAMYNE. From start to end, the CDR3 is CASSFQGAMYNEQFF.

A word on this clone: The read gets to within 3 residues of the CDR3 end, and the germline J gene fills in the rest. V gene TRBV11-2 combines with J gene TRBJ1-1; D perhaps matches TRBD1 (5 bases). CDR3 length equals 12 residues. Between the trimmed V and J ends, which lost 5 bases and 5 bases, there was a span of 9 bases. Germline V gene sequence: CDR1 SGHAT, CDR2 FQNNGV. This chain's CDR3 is CASSRGGTEAFF. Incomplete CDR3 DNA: TGTGCCAGCAGCCGCGGGGGGACTGAA.

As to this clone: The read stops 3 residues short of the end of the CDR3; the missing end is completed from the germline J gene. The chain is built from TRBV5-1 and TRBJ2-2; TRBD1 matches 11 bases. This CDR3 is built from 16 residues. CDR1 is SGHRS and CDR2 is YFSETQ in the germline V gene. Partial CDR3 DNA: TGCGCCAGCAGCTACGGACAGGGGGCGCGCAGTGAAAAG. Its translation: CASSYGQGARSEK. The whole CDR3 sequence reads CASSYGQGARSEKLFF. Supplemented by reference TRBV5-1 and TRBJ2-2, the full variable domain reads KAGVTQTPRYLIKTRGQQVTLSCSPISGHRSVSWYQQTPGQGLQFLFEYFSETQRNKGNFPGRFSGRQFSNSRSEMNVSTLELGDSALYLCASSYGQGARSEKLFFGEGSRLTVL.

CDR3 DNA (partial): TGTGCCAGCAGCCCCCGCGCCTACGAG. Encoded protein: CASSPRAYE. The CDR3 in its entirety is CASSPRAYEQYF. This chain uses TRBV13 with TRBJ2-7; the D is unclear. Coverage ceases 3 residues before the CDR3 finishes, and the germline J gene fills in the end. Germline assignment: CDR1 PRHDT and CDR2 FYEKMQ (reference sequence). The CDR3 loop spans 12 amino acids. Between the trimmed V and J ends, which lost 5 bases and 2 bases, there was a span of 7 bases. The full variable domain, its missing parts supplied by reference TRBV13 and TRBJ2-7, is AAGVIQSPRHLIKEKRETATLKCYPIPRHDTVYWYQQGPGQDPQFLISFYEKMQSDKGSIPDRFSAQQFSDYHSELNMSSLELGDSALYFCASSPRAYEQYFGPGTRLTVT.

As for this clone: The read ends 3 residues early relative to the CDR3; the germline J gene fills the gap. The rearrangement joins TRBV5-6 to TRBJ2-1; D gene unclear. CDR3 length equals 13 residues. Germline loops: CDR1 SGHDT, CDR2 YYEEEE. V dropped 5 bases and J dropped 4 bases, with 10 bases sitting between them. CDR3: CASSLALYNEQFF. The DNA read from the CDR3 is TGTGCCAGCAGTCTCGCACTTTACAATGAG.

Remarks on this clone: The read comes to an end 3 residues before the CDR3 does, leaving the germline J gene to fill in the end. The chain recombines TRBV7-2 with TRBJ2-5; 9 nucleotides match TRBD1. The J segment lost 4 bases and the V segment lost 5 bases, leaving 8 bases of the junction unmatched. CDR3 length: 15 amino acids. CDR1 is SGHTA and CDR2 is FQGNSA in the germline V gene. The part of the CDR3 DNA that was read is TGTGCCAGCAGCACCCGGACAGGGGTAATAGAGACC. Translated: CASSTRTGVIET. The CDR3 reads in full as CASSTRTGVIETQYF.

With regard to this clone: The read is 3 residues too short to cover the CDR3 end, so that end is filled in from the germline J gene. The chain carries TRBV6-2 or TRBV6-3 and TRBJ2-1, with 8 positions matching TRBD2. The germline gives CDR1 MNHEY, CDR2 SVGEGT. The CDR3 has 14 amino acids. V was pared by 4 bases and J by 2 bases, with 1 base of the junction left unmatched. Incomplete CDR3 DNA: TGTGCCAGCAGTTGGACTAGCCCCTACAATGAG. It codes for CASSWTSPYNE. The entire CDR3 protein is CASSWTSPYNEQFF.

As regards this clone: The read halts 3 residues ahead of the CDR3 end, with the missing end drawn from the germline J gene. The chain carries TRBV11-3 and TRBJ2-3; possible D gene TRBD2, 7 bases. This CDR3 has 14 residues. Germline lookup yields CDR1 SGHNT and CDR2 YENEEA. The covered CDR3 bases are TGTGCCAGCAGCCCCCTACGGGGGGCCAGAACG. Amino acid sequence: CASSPLRGART. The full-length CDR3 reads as CASSPLRGARTQYF. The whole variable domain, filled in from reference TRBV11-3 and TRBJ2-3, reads EAGVVQSPRYKIIEKKQPVAFWCNPISGHNTLYWYLQNLGQGPELLIRYENEEAVDDSQLPKDRFSAERLKGVDSTLKIQPAELGDSAVYLCASSPLRGARTQYFGPGTRLTVL.

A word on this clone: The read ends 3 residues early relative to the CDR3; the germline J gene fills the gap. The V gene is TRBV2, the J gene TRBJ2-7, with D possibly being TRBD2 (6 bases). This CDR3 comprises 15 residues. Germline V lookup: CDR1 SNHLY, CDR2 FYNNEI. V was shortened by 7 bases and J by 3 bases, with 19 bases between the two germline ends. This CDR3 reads CASNGGSGLIYEQYF. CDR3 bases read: TGTGCCAGCAACGGTGGTAGCGGATTAATCTACGAG.